This TCR beta chain was sequenced during a study of low-dose radiotherapy and immunotherapy resistance in tumors. This clonotype showed up many times. The V gene lost 2 bases and the J gene lost 2 bases, with 4 bases spanning the gap. From germline, CDR1 is MNHEY and CDR2 SVGEGT. This CDR3 comprises 12 residues. Covering alpha and beta chains, TRAV- and TRBV-specific primers were used for the first-strand cDNA. Amplification, which lasted roughly 22 PCR cycles, used a constant-region primer and V-primer adapter to amplify TCRs. A single record per CDR3 protein comes from TCRdb applying MiXCR to the reads. The repertoire holds tens of thousands of distinct CDR3 sequences, 31% seen once, with around 10% in the top ten. Noted time point: before trial treatment.

The origin of this receptor is a female donor with ovarian cancer. This specimen was PBMCs, taken before treatment. V is TRBV6-2 or TRBV6-3 and J is TRBJ2-7, with D hard to call. The CDR3, as DNA: TGTGCCAGCAGTTACCTAGCCTACGAGCAGTACTTC. The encoded protein is CASSYLAYEQYF.